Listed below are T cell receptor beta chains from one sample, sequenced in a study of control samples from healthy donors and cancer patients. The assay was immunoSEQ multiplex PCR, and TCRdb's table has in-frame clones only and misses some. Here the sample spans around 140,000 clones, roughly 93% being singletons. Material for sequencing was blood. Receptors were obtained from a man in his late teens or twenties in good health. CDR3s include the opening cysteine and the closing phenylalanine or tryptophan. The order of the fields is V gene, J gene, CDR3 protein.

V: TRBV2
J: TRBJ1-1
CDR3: CASSEGPRGPGTEAFF

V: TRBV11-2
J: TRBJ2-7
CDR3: CASSLLGQGAKEQYF

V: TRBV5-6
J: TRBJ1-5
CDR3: CASSLVFQPQHF

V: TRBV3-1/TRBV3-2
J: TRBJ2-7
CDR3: CASSLGLADEQYF

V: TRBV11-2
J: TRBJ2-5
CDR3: CASSKPALQETQYF

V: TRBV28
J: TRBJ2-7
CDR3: CASSLTRAGEQYF

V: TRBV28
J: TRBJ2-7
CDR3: CASSLSPYEQYF

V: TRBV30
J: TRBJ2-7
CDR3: CAWSLKYEQYF

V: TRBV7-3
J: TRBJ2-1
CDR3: CASSLSASGKSEQFF

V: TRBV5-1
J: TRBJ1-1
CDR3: CASSITGGATEAFF